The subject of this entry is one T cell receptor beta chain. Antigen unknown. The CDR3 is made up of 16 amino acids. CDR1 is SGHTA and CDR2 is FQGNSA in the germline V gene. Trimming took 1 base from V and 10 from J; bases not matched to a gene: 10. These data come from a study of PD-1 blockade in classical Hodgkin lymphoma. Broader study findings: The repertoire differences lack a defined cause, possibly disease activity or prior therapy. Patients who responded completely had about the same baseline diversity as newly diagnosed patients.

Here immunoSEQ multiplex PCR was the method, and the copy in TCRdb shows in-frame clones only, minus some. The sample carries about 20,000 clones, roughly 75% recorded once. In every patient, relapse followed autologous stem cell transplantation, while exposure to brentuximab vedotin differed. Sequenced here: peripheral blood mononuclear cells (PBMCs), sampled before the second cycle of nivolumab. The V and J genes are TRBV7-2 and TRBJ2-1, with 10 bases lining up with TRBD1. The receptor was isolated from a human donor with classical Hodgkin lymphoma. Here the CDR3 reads CASSLDWDRGLLEQFF. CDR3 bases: TGTGCCAGCAGCTTAGACTGGGACAGGGGCCTTTTAGAGCAGTTCTTC.